This TCR beta chain was sequenced in a study of blood T cell repertoires in COVID-19. Study-wide background: Acute and convalescent COVID-19 specimens originated in the United States, Italy and Spain. In each case, the material was cDNA or gDNA derived from T cells, B-cell-depleted T cells, or PBMCs.

TCRdb keeps only in-frame clones here, not all; method: immunoSEQ multiplex PCR. The sample has 150,000 or so clones, 80% to 90% seen once. The CDR3 spans 16 residues. Germline CDR1 is LGHDT and CDR2 is YNNKEL (reference sequence). Trimming left V 0 bases short and J 4 bases short, with 13 bases between. The chain uses TRBV3-1 (or the pseudogene TRBV3-2) and TRBJ2-1, with D possibly matching TRBD2 (5 bases). Sequenced material: peripheral blood. The source is a woman in her thirties or forties with acute or convalescent COVID-19. This CDR3 is CASSQDVGVGYNEQFF. The CDR3 DNA reads as TGTGCCAGCAGCCAAGATGTCGGGGTGGGGTACAATGAGCAGTTCTTC.